This T cell receptor beta chain was captured by sequencing in a study of T cells expressing NK-cell markers. Across the study: It was sorted CD3+CD56-NKG2C+, CD3+CD56+NKG2C- and CD3+CD56+NKG2C+ T cells that provided the TCR beta repertoires. The study sequenced eight donors, seven HCMV-seropositive and one seronegative. General study findings and limits: Each of 5 to 7 donors carried dominant NKG2C+ clonotypes accounting for about 1.0-8% of CD8+ T cells.

TCR beta libraries carry UMIs added by 5'RACE template switching. TCRdb reanalyzed the 5' RACE reads, giving one entry per CDR3 protein sequence and no DNA. This listing includes about 150,000 distinct CDR3 sequences. To note about this clonotype: The antigen is not known.

Sequences were obtained from blood T cells: a sorted CD56 or NKG2C T cell subset, CD4+ or CD8+ T cells, or bulk PBMC T cells (not recorded which). The clonotype comes from a man between 18 and 35 years old in good health.

The CDR3 reads CASSPPVTSGVEQFF. The chain uses TRBV7-9 and TRBJ2-1; TCRdb designates TRBD2, a call that cannot be tested without DNA. From germline, CDR1 is SEHNR and CDR2 FQNEAQ (reference sequence). The CDR3 has 15 residues. Full variable domain (rest looked up from reference TRBV7-9 and TRBJ2-1): DTGVSQNPRHKITKRGQNVTFRCDPISEHNRLYWYRQTLGQGPEFLTYFQNEAQLEKSRLLSDRFSAERPKGSFSTLEIQRTEQGDSAMYLCASSPPVTSGVEQFFGPGTRLTVL.